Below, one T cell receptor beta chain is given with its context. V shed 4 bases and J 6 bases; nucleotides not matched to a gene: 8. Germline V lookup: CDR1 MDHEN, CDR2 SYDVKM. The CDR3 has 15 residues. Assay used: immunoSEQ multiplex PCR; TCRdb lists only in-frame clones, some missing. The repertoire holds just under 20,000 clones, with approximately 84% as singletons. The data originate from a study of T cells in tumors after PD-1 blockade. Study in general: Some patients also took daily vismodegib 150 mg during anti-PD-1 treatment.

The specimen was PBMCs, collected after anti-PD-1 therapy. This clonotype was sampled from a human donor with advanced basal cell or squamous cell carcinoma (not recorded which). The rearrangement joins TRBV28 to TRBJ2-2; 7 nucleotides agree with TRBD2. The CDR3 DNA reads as TGTGCCAGCAGTTCCCCGGGGGGTATCGCCGGGGAGCTGTTTTTT. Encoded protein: CASSSPGGIAGELFF.